The 29 T cell receptor beta chains given below trace back to one sample, sequenced in a study of shared clonotypes between healthy human individuals. Measured with immunoSEQ multiplex PCR; TCRdb has only the in-frame clones, and not every one. The sample has roughly 2.5 million clones; 90% to 95% are singletons. Sequencing used naive CD4+ T cells sorted from blood. Subset reported: CD45RA+ positively selected. The receptors were gathered from a man younger than 30 in good health.

The V and J genes are TRBV19 and TRBJ2-3, with 8 bases fitting TRBD2. J gave up 7 bases and V 4 bases, and 13 bases lay outside the gene matches. The germline CDR1 and CDR2 sequences are LNHDA and SQIVND (reference sequence). This CDR3 is 16 amino acids long. The DNA of the CDR3 is TGTGCCAGTAGTAGGTGGGGACTAGGAGATTTTAATACGCAGTATTTT. It encodes CASSRWGLGDFNTQYF.

The chain links TRBV9 to TRBJ1-2, with TRBD1 identical over 9 bases. Germline V lookup: CDR1 SGDLS, CDR2 YYNGEE. The CDR3 extends over 13 amino acids. The J segment lost 7 bases and the V segment lost 4 bases, leaving 5 bases of the junction unmatched. The CDR3, as DNA: TGTGCCAGCAGCCCACAGGGGGCGTTTGGCTACACCTTC. This encodes CASSPQGAFGYTF.

Worth noting for this clone: The sample has other DNA sequences that encode this CDR3 too. V is TRBV18 and J is TRBJ1-3, with D hard to call. V was clipped by 2 bases and J by 1 base, with 3 bases between them. Germline lookup yields CDR1 KGHSH and CDR2 LQKENI. This CDR3 spans 13 amino acids. In DNA form, the CDR3 reads TGTGCCAGCTCACCAAATTCTGGAAACACCATATATTTT. It translates to CASSPNSGNTIYF.

Regarding this clone: The same CDR3 arises from other DNA sequences in this sample as well. The J gene is TRBJ2-2, the V gene TRBV7-2; TRBD1 might be the D (5 bases). CDR1 SGHTA and CDR2 FQGNSA come from the germline V gene. V was clipped by 1 base and J by 5 bases, with 5 bases between them. The CDR3 is 13 amino acids. CDR3 nucleotide sequence: TGTGCCAGCAGCTTAGAGGGGACCGGGGAGCTGTTTTTT. The encoded protein is CASSLEGTGELFF.

The chain's CDR3 is CAISESLNSNQPQHF. In DNA, the CDR3 is TGTGCCATCAGTGAGTCGCTGAATAGCAATCAGCCCCAGCATTTT. V and J are TRBV10-3 and TRBJ1-5; no reliable D call. The V and J ends lost 0 bases and 0 bases respectively, with 6 bases between them. Germline-derived CDR1 and CDR2 are ENHRY and SYGVKD. This CDR3 is 15 amino acids long.

V is TRBV6-6 and J is TRBJ1-1, with D possibly being TRBD1 (5 bases). This CDR3 comprises 13 residues. V lost 7 bases, J lost 6 bases, and 15 bases lay in between. Germline V gives CDR1 MNHNY, CDR2 SVGAGI (reference sequence). CDR3 region: CASILGGGAEAFF. The CDR3, as DNA: TGTGCCAGCATTCTGGGCGGAGGGGCTGAAGCTTTCTTT.

This clone appeared a few times. The chain couples TRBV10-2 to TRBJ2-7; a possible D gene is TRBD1 (6 bases). The ends were cut back, 5 bases at V and 1 base at J, with 12 bases in the middle. CDR1 and CDR2 from the germline V gene are WSHSY and SAAADI. This CDR3 comprises 14 residues. The DNA for the CDR3 is TGCGCCAGCAGTCTTCAGGGGCTGTCCTACGAGCAGTACTTC. Amino acids: CASSLQGLSYEQYF.

The chain joins TRBV5-1 to TRBJ2-2; D call uncertain. CDR1 and CDR2 from the germline V gene are SGHRS and YFSETQ. CDR3 length: 12 residues. Trimming removed 1 base from V and 6 bases from J, with 4 bases in between. The CDR3 reads CASSLPAGELFF. CDR3 in DNA: TGCGCCAGCAGCTTGCCAGCCGGGGAGCTGTTTTTT.

V usage is TRBV6-1 and J usage is TRBJ1-3, with unresolved D. The CDR3 runs 16 residues. Germline V gene sequence: CDR1 MNHNS, CDR2 SASEGT. Deletions cut 3 bases from V and 0 bases from J, with 12 bases between. The CDR3 DNA reads as TGTGCCAGCAGTGAGGCTGTCCAGAGCTCTGGAAACACCATATATTTT. Its protein product is CASSEAVQSSGNTIYF.

This clone was recorded once. This sequence joins TRBV18 and TRBJ2-5; 12 nucleotides align to TRBD2. This CDR3 has 15 residues. The V segment lost 3 bases and the J segment 1 base; nucleotides outside the gene matches: 0. The germline V gene encodes CDR1 KGHSH and CDR2 LQKENI. The DNA for the CDR3 is TGTGCCAGCTCACCGACTAGCGGGGGCCAAGAGACCCAGTACTTC. Translation gives CASSPTSGGQETQYF.

DNA of the CDR3: TGTGCCATCAGTGAGTCGAGTTTGGCGGGTGAAGCTTTCTTT. It specifies CAISESSLAGEAFF. V is TRBV10-3 and J is TRBJ1-1; D gene unclear. Deletions cut 0 bases from V and 7 bases from J, with 12 bases between. The CDR3 consists of 14 residues. Germline V gene sequence: CDR1 ENHRY, CDR2 SYGVKD.

DNA of the CDR3: TGTGCCAGCAGTTTGACTCTTTACACCGGGGAGCTGTTTTTT. Translating gives CASSLTLYTGELFF. The chain uses TRBV28 and TRBJ2-2, with D uncertain. The CDR3 is 14 residues long. Germline assignment: CDR1 MDHEN and CDR2 SYDVKM. The V and J ends lost 3 bases and 3 bases respectively, with 8 bases between them.

Here the CDR3 DNA reads TGTGCCAGCGGGAGTGGAGTCCTCGGGGATTCACCCCTCCACTTT. It yields the protein CASGSGVLGDSPLHF. The chain links TRBV9 to TRBJ1-6; the D is unclear. The CDR3 contains 15 residues. V lost 7 bases to trimming and J lost 8 bases, with 19 bases between them. Germline CDR1 is SGDLS and CDR2 is YYNGEE.

The chain has TRBV9 and TRBJ2-5, with 8 bases aligning to TRBD2. This CDR3 spans 15 amino acids. In germline, CDR1 is SGDLS, CDR2 YYNGEE. The J segment lost 1 base and the V segment lost 3 bases, leaving 5 bases of the junction unmatched. The DNA for the CDR3 is TGTGCCAGCAGCGAGACTAGCGCCCTCCAAGAGACCCAGTACTTC. It translates to CASSETSALQETQYF.

About this clone itself: Other nucleotide sequences from this sample produce the same CDR3. The chain carries TRBV7-8 and TRBJ1-3; 11 nucleotides agree with TRBD1. This CDR3 comprises 16 residues. The V segment lost 5 bases and the J segment 1 base; nucleotides outside the gene matches: 4. CDR1 is SGHVS, CDR2 FQNEAQ, per germline. Here the CDR3 DNA reads TGTGCCAGCAGCCCCCGGGACAGGGGGTCTGGAAACACCATATATTTT. Encoded protein: CASSPRDRGSGNTIYF.

The chain recombines TRBV28 with TRBJ2-5, with 7 bases aligning to TRBD1. The V gene's germline CDR1 is MDHEN and CDR2 SYDVKM. The J segment lost 1 base and the V segment lost 5 bases, leaving 7 bases of the junction unmatched. The CDR3 sequence is 15 residues long. The CDR3: CASSPGGISQETQYF. In DNA form, the CDR3 reads TGTGCCAGCAGTCCAGGGGGTATCTCCCAAGAGACCCAGTACTTC. Together with reference TRBV28 and TRBJ2-5, the CDR3 gives the full variable domain: DVKVTQSSRYLVKRTGEKVFLECVQDMDHENMFWYRQDPGLGLRLIYFSYDVKMKEKGDIPEGYSVSREKKERFSLILESASTNQTSMYLCASSPGGISQETQYFGPGTRLLVL.

The V call is TRBV5-1, the J call TRBJ1-1, with TRBD1 as a possible D gene (6 bases). Trimming removed 1 base from V and 6 bases from J, with 7 bases in between. The CDR3 consists of 12 residues. Per germline, CDR1 SGHRS and CDR2 YFSETQ. CDR3 protein: CASSLTGSEAFF. Here the CDR3 DNA reads TGCGCCAGCAGCTTGACAGGGTCTGAAGCTTTCTTT.

The chain employs TRBV27 and TRBJ2-1, with 12 bases matching TRBD2. The CDR3 covers 15 residues. Germline V lookup: CDR1 MNHEY, CDR2 SMNVEV (reference sequence). The V gene end was trimmed by 4 bases and the J gene end by 7 bases; junction bases not matched to a gene: 5. CDR3 nucleotide sequence: TGTGCCAGCAGTTCTTTGGGACTAGCGGGTAATGAGCAGTTCTTC. It encodes CASSSLGLAGNEQFF.

The chain is built from TRBV5-4 and TRBJ1-3; D uncertain. In germline, CDR1 is SGHNT, CDR2 YYREEE (reference sequence). This CDR3 region has 13 residues. The V gene lost 2 bases and the J gene lost 7 bases, with 10 bases spanning the gap. The CDR3 bases are TGTGCCAGCAGCTTCGGACGGGAGAACACCATATATTTT. This translates into CASSFGRENTIYF.

The chain couples TRBV6-1 to TRBJ2-5; 8 bases fit TRBD1. The V gene end was trimmed by 4 bases and the J gene end by 2 bases; junction bases not matched to a gene: 6. Germline CDR1 MNHNS, CDR2 SASEGT. This CDR3 region has 15 residues. The CDR3 loop is CASSVQTGGQETQYF. The CDR3 nucleotides read TGTGCCAGCAGTGTCCAAACAGGGGGACAAGAGACCCAGTACTTC.

This clone was counted a single time. In the same sample, other DNA sequences code for this CDR3. V and J are TRBV5-1 and TRBJ1-1; D not certain. The ends were cut back, 1 base at V and 0 bases at J, with 7 bases in the middle. The CDR3 is made up of 14 amino acids. Germline CDR1 reads SGHRS; CDR2 reads YFSETQ. CDR3 region: CASSLTGMNTEAFF. CDR3 nucleotides: TGCGCCAGCAGCTTGACCGGTATGAACACTGAAGCTTTCTTT. The variable domain in full, completed from reference TRBV5-1 and TRBJ1-1, reads KAGVTQTPRYLIKTRGQQVTLSCSPISGHRSVSWYQQTPGQGLQFLFEYFSETQRNKGNFPGRFSGRQFSNSRSEMNVSTLELGDSALYLCASSLTGMNTEAFFGQGTRLTVV.

V gene TRBV15 combines with J gene TRBJ1-2; a weak D match, TRBD1 (6 bases). The V gene's germline CDR1 is LNHNV and CDR2 YYDKDF (reference sequence). Deletions cut 0 bases from V and 8 bases from J, with 13 bases between. The CDR3 extends over 14 amino acids. CDR3 protein: CATSRDIAGVGYTF. In DNA, the CDR3 is TGTGCCACCAGCAGAGATATCGCAGGGGTAGGCTACACCTTC. The variable domain in full, with the rest retrieved from reference TRBV15 and TRBJ1-2, is DAMVIQNPRYQVTQFGKPVTLSCSQTLNHNVMYWYQQKSSQAPKLLFHYYDKDFNNEADTPDNFQSRRPNTSFCFLDIRSPGLGDTAMYLCATSRDIAGVGYTFGSGTRLTVV.

The rearrangement links TRBV6-1 to TRBJ2-3, with D perhaps matching TRBD1 (6 bases). This CDR3 contains 15 residues. Germline V gives CDR1 MNHNS, CDR2 SASEGT. Deletions cut 2 bases from V and 0 bases from J, with 9 bases between. CDR3 sequence: CASSEPGASTDTQYF. The CDR3 region has the DNA TGTGCCAGCAGTGAACCAGGGGCCAGCACAGATACGCAGTATTTT.

The gene calls are TRBV5-1 and TRBJ2-1; the match to TRBD2 covers 13 bases. CDR1 is SGHRS, CDR2 YFSETQ, per germline. V lost 0 bases to trimming and J lost 9 bases; unmatched junction nucleotides: 6. This CDR3 has 16 residues. CDR3 loop: CASSLELAGGLGEQFF. The DNA of the CDR3 is TGCGCCAGCAGCTTGGAACTAGCGGGAGGGTTAGGTGAGCAGTTCTTC.

This chain links TRBV7-2 with TRBJ2-1; D unclear. This CDR3 spans 15 amino acids. The V gene lost 5 bases and the J gene lost 9 bases, with 20 bases spanning the gap. In germline, CDR1 is SGHTA, CDR2 FQGNSA. CDR3 DNA: TGTGCCAGCAGCGCACAGACGGTTGGGAACACTGAGCAGTTCTTC. Its protein product is CASSAQTVGNTEQFF.

V gene TRBV27 combines with J gene TRBJ2-7, with D maybe TRBD2 (5 bases). Germline V gene data show CDR1 as MNHEY and CDR2 as SMNVEV (reference sequence). The CDR3 length is 14 residues. V lost 6 bases to trimming and J lost 4 bases, with 16 bases between them. The CDR3 DNA sequence: TGTGCCAGCAGACTGTCCCTGGACTCGTACGAGCAGTACTTC. Its translation: CASRLSLDSYEQYF.

Points on this clone: The junction and the germline gene differ at one end; a read error may be behind it. The chain is built from TRBV2 and TRBJ2-2, with 7 positions matching TRBD2. Looked up from germline, CDR1 is SNHLY and CDR2 is FYNNEI. The length of the CDR3 is 11 residues. In nucleotides, the CDR3 is TGTGCCAGCAGTGAATCGGGGGGACCAGTTTTT. It is translated as CASSESGGPVF.

CDR3 region: CASSPQTGGPFQPQHF. CDR3 DNA: TGTGCCAGCTCACCACAGACAGGGGGCCCCTTTCAGCCCCAGCATTTT. The gene calls are TRBV18 and TRBJ1-5; 10 nucleotides line up with TRBD1. With 1 base clipped from V and 6 bases from J, the junction kept 6 bases outside the gene matches. This CDR3 has 16 amino acids. Germline loops: CDR1 KGHSH, CDR2 LQKENI.

As concerns this clone: The same CDR3 arises from other DNA sequences in this sample as well. This chain joins TRBV18 and TRBJ1-3; perhaps TRBD1 as D (5 bases). The CDR3 totals 16 residues. Per the germline V gene, CDR1 is KGHSH and CDR2 is LQKENI. Trimming removed 0 bases from V and 2 bases from J, with 11 bases in between. CDR3 coding DNA: TGTGCCAGCTCACCACCGGGGCAGGGCACTGGAAACACCATATATTTT. This codes for CASSPPGQGTGNTIYF.